These 16 T cell receptor beta chains originate from one sample sequenced in a study of cytomegalovirus exposure and HLA in healthy donors. Primers included in the PCR were 60 Vbeta and 13 Jbeta primers. The assay was immunoSEQ multiplex PCR, and TCRdb's table has in-frame clones only and misses some. The sample includes 100,000 to 150,000 clones, 70% to 80% of them seen just once. Sequencing was performed on PBMCs. These receptors were taken from a man aged 35 to 55 in good health and CMV-seropositive.

The gene calls are TRBV7-3 and TRBJ1-1; no clear D. Trimming took 3 bases from V and 4 from J, leaving 9 bases between them. Germline V gene sequence: CDR1 SGHTA, CDR2 FQGTGA. This CDR3 comprises 13 residues. The CDR3 region is CASSFGGRTEAFF. The CDR3 nucleotides are TGTGCCAGCAGCTTCGGAGGGCGCACTGAAGCTTTCTTT.

The chain uses TRBV18 and TRBJ1-2, with TRBD1 matching 7 bases. The CDR3 extends over 17 amino acids. The V segment lost 6 bases and the J segment 0 bases; nucleotides outside the gene matches: 13. CDR1 is KGHSH, CDR2 LQKENI, per germline. CDR3 in amino acids: CASSPSGSGGPNYGYTF. CDR3 bases: TGTGCCAGCTCCCCCAGTGGGTCAGGGGGACCTAACTATGGCTACACCTTC.

The J gene is TRBJ2-1, the V gene TRBV29-1; 10 bases are shared with TRBD2. Germline loops: CDR1 SQVTM, CDR2 ANQGSEA. The CDR3 has 18 amino acids. Losses at the gene ends were 7 bases for V and 3 bases for J; bases not matched to a gene: 18. The CDR3 bases are TGCAGCGCAAGAGGGGGGGCAGGCACTAGCGGGGACTACAATGAGCAGTTCTTC. It is translated as CSARGGAGTSGDYNEQFF.

This clone was counted a few times. The chain uses TRBV27 and TRBJ1-1; the match to TRBD1 covers 8 bases. Trimming cost V 3 bases and J 6 bases; bases outside gene matches: 6. Germline V CDR1 and CDR2: MNHEY, SMNVEV (reference sequence). CDR3 length: 14 residues. CDR3 loop: CASSFRTGKAEAFF. The CDR3 coding sequence is TGTGCCAGCAGTTTTCGGACAGGGAAGGCTGAAGCTTTCTTT.

The V gene is TRBV9, the J gene TRBJ2-5; 11 nucleotides match TRBD1. Germline lookup yields CDR1 SGDLS and CDR2 YYNGEE. The CDR3 spans 14 residues. V dropped 3 bases and J dropped 4; count of bases not matched to a gene: 2. The CDR3 is CASSGTGGRETQYF. CDR3 nucleotides: TGTGCCAGCAGCGGGACAGGGGGCCGAGAGACCCAGTACTTC.

This chain uses TRBV7-9 with TRBJ1-5, with a weak D call TRBD1 (6 bases). V lost 5 bases and J lost 3, with 11 bases in between. The CDR3 runs 14 residues. CDR1 and CDR2 from the germline V gene are SEHNR and FQNEAQ (reference sequence). CDR3 amino acids: CASSPPGANQPQHF. The DNA of the CDR3 is TGTGCCAGCAGCCCTCCAGGGGCCAATCAGCCCCAGCATTTT.

This rearrangement joins TRBV19 to TRBJ2-5; 14 nucleotides agree with TRBD2. The J segment lost 4 bases and the V segment lost 9 bases, leaving 7 bases of the junction unmatched. CDR3 length: 15 residues. The V gene's germline CDR1 is LNHDA and CDR2 SQIVND (reference sequence). CDR3 sequence reads: CASSGTSGSVETQYF. The CDR3 nucleotides read TGTGCCAGCTCAGGGACTAGCGGGAGTGTAGAGACCCAGTACTTC.

The chain joins TRBV27 to TRBJ2-1, with no clear D. Trimming stripped 6 bases from V and 2 bases from J, with 14 bases between. Per germline, CDR1 MNHEY and CDR2 SMNVEV (reference sequence). This CDR3 has 15 amino acids. CDR3 residues: CASRLTFTPYNEQFF. CDR3 sequence (DNA): TGTGCCAGCAGGTTAACTTTTACCCCCTACAATGAGCAGTTCTTC.

The gene calls are TRBV25-1 and TRBJ1-2, with a weak D call TRBD1 (6 bases). Germline-derived CDR1 and CDR2 are MGHDK and SYGVNS. The CDR3 runs to 15 residues. V lost 8 bases and J 6 bases, leaving 22 bases between the germline ends. CDR3 sequence: CASLEAGAPTDGYTF. The CDR3 nucleotides are TGTGCCAGCCTGGAAGCAGGGGCGCCAACGGATGGCTACACCTTC.

This clone was found many times. The chain combines TRBV25-1 with TRBJ2-7; possible D gene TRBD1, 6 bases. V dropped 4 bases and J dropped 4 bases, with 14 bases sitting between them. Germline CDR1 is MGHDK and CDR2 is SYGVNS. This CDR3 comprises 14 residues. DNA of the CDR3: TGTGCCAGCAGTGGGCCAGGGGTGCTTTACGAGCAGTACTTC. This encodes CASSGPGVLYEQYF.

There are a few counts of this clone. The V call is TRBV6-6, the J call TRBJ2-1; maybe TRBD2 (6 bases). The CDR3 consists of 13 residues. V lost 5 bases to trimming and J lost 5 bases, with 10 bases between them. Germline V gene lookup returns CDR1 MNHNY and CDR2 SVGAGI (reference sequence). The CDR3 DNA sequence: TGTGCCAGCAGTCCCCCGGGGGACAATGAGCAGTTCTTC. It yields the protein CASSPPGDNEQFF.

The V and J genes are TRBV9 and TRBJ2-7; 12 positions match TRBD1. Germline CDR1 and CDR2: SGDLS and YYNGEE. This CDR3 contains 15 residues. V lost 3 bases to trimming and J lost 4 bases; unmatched junction nucleotides: 5. CDR3 protein: CASSARDRGPYEQYF. The CDR3 DNA is TGTGCCAGCAGCGCCCGGGACAGGGGGCCGTACGAGCAGTACTTC.

The chain links TRBV19 to TRBJ2-7; possibly TRBD2 for D (5 bases). This CDR3 has 13 amino acids. Deletions cut 3 bases from V and 3 bases from J, with 9 bases between. The germline gives CDR1 LNHDA, CDR2 SQIVND (reference sequence). The CDR3 nucleotides read TGTGCCAGTAGTATTACGGGGAACTACGAGCAGTACTTC. Its protein is CASSITGNYEQYF.

The chain carries TRBV6-6 and TRBJ2-2; D not resolved. The ends were cut back, 2 bases at V and 3 bases at J, with 4 bases in the middle. CDR1 and CDR2 (germline): MNHNY, SVGAGI (reference sequence). CDR3 length: 13 amino acids. The CDR3 nucleotides are TGTGCCAGCAGTTACACAGACACCGGGGAGCTGTTTTTT. This sequence encodes CASSYTDTGELFF.

This clone was observed a handful of times. V gene TRBV30 combines with J gene TRBJ2-7; D may be TRBD1 (6 bases). Trimming removed 3 bases at V and 3 bases at J, with 12 bases between. The CDR3 is 13 amino acids. Per the germline V gene, CDR1 is GTSNPN and CDR2 is SVGIG (reference sequence). This CDR3 reads CAWSPGTYYEQYF. The CDR3 DNA reads as TGTGCCTGGAGCCCCGGGACATACTACGAGCAGTACTTC.

The V gene is TRBV28, the J gene TRBJ2-2, with D possibly TRBD1 on 6 matching bases. The CDR3 runs to 14 residues. V lost 7 bases and J lost 3, with 12 bases in between. CDR1 is MDHEN, CDR2 SYDVKM, per germline. Written as DNA, the CDR3 is TGTGCCAGCATAGTTGCAGGGGACACCGGGGAGCTGTTTTTT. This gives the protein CASIVAGDTGELFF.